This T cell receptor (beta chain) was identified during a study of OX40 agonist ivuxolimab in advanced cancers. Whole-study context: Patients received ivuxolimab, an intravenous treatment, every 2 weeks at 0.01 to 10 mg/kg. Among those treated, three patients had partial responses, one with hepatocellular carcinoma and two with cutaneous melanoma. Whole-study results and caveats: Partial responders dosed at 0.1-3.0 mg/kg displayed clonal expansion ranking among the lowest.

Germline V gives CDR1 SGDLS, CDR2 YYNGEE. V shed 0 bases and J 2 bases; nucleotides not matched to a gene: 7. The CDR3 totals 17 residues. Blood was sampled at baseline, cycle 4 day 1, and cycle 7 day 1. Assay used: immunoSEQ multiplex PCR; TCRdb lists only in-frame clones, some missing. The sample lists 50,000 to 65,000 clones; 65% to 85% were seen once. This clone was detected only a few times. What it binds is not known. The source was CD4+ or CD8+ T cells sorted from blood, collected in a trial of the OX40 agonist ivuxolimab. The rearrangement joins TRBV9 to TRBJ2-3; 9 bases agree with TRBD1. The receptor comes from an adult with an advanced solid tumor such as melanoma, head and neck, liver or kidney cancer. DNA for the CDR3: TGTGCCAGCAGCGTAGATCCCACAGGGGGCAACACAGATACGCAGTATTTT. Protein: CASSVDPTGGNTDTQYF.